This TCR beta chain was profiled in a study of cytomegalovirus exposure and HLA in healthy donors. As for the study in general: It was reported in a later analysis that the 100 to 150 validation repertoires used the same platform as the 666 first-cohort repertoires.

The protocol was immunoSEQ multiplex PCR, while the TCRdb copy is restricted to in-frame clones and leaves out a portion. The sample lists more than 200,000 clones; about 88% were seen once. With respect to this clone: The antigen is undetermined.

This CDR3 is 16 amino acids long. Germline CDR1 MNHEY, CDR2 SMNVEV (reference sequence). The ends lost 6 bases at V and 5 bases at J; junction bases unmatched: 8. Findings and limits, study-wide: Most TCR sequences were rare, but some public TCRs occurred in many donors. Some TCR beta chains (164 of them) were listed as cytomegalovirus-associated.

The chain couples TRBV27 to TRBJ2-1; 12 bases are a match to TRBD2. This receptor was taken from a man aged 18 to 30 in good health and CMV-seropositive. The sample consisted of PBMCs. The CDR3 is CASSRPGLAGHNEQFF. In nucleotides, the CDR3 is TGTGCCAGCAGCCGACCGGGACTAGCGGGCCACAATGAGCAGTTCTTC.